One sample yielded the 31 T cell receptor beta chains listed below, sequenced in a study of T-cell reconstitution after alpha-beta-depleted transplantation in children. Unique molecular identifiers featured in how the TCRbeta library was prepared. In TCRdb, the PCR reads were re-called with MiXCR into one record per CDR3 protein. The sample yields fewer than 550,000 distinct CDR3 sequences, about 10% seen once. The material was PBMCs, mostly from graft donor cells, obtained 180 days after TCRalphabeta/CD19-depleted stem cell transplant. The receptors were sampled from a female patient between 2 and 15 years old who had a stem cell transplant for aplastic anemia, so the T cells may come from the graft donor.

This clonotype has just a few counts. The CDR3 sequence is CASSLGQGRGNTEAFF. The CDR3 DNA is TGTGCCAGCAGTTTGGGACAGGGGAGGGGGAACACTGAAGCTTTCTTT. This chain joins TRBV12-3 or TRBV12-4 and TRBJ1-1, with 10 bases that match TRBD1. V trimming: 3 bases; J trimming: 1 base; junction bases outside the gene matches: 5. The CDR3 totals 16 residues.

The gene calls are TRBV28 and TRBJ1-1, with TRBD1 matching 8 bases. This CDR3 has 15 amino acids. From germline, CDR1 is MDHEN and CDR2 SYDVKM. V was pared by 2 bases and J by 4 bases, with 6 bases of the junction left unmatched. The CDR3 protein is CASSLVAGGFTEAFF. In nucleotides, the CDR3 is TGTGCCAGCAGTTTAGTCGCAGGGGGCTTCACTGAAGCTTTCTTT.

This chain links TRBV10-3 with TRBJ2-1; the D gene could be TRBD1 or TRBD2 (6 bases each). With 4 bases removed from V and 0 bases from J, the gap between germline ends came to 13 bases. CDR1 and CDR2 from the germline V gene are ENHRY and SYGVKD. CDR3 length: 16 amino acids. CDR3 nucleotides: TGTGCCATCAGTGTAGGCGGGACACTCTCCTACAATGAGCAGTTCTTC. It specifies CAISVGGTLSYNEQFF.

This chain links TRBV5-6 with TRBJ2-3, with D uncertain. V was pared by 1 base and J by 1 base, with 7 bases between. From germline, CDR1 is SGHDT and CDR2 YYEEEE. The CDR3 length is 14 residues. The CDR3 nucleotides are TGTGCCAGCAGCTTGATGGAAGGCACAGATACGCAGTATTTT. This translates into CASSLMEGTDTQYF.

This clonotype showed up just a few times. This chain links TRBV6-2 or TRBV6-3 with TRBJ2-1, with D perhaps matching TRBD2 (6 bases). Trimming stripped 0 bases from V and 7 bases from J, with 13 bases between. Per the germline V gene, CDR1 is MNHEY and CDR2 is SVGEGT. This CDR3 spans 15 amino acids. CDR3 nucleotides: TGTGCCAGCAGTTACTCCGGGAGTCGTTCTAATGAGCAGTTCTTC. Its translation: CASSYSGSRSNEQFF.

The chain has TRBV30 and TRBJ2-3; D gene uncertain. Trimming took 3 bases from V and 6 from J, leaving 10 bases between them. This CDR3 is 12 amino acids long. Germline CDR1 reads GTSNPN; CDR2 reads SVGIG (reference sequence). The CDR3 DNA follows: TGTGCCTGGAGAAGGACGAGGGATACGCAGTATTTT. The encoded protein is CAWRRTRDTQYF.

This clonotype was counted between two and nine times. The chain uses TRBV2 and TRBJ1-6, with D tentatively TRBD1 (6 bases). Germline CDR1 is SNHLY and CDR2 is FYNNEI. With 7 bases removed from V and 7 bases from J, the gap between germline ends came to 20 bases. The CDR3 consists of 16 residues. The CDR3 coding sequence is TGTGCCAGCATCGCGGACAGTCAAAGGGAGAATTCACCCCTCCACTTT. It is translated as CASIADSQRENSPLHF.

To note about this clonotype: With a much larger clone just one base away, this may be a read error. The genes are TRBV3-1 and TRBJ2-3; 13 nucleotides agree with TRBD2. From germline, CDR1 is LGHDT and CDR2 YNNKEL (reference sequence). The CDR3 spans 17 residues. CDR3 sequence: CATSLKTSGRAPDTQYF. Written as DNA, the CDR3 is TGTGCCACCAGCCTAAAAACTAGCGGGAGGGCCCCAGATACGCAGTATTTT.

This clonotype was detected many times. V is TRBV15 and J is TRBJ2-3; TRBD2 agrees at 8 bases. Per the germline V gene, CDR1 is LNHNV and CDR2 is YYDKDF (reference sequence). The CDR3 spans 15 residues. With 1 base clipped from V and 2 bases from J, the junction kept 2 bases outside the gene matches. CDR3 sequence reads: CATSRGSGNTDTQYF. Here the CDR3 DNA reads TGTGCCACCAGCAGAGGTAGCGGGAACACAGATACGCAGTATTTT.

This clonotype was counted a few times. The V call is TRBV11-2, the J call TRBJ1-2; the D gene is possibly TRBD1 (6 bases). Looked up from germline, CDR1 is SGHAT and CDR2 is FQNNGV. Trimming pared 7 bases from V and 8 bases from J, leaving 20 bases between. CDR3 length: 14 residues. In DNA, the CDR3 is TGTGCCAGCAATCTCCCGCCGGGGGCAGGGGGCTACACCTTC. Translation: CASNLPPGAGGYTF.

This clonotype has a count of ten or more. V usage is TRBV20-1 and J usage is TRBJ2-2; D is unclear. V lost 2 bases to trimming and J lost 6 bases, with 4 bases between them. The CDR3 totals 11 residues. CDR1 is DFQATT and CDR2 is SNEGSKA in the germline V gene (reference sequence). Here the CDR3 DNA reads TGCAGTGCTAGAAACCCCGGGGAGCTGTTTTTT. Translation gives CSARNPGELFF.

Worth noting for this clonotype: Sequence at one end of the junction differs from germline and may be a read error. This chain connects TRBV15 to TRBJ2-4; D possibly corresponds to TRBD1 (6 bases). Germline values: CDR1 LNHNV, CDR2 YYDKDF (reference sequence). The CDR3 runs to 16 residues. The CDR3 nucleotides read TGTGCCACCAGCAGGGACCCACAGGGAGCCAAAAACAGTCAGTACTTC. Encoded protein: CATSRDPQGAKNSQYF.

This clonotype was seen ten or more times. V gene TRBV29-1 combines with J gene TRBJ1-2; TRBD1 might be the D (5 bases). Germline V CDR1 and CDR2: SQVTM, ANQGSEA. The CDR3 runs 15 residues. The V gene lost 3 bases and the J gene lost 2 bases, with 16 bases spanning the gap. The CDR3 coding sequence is TGCAGCGTTGATCGGGGGTTCGTTGGGAACTATGGCTACACCTTC. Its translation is CSVDRGFVGNYGYTF.

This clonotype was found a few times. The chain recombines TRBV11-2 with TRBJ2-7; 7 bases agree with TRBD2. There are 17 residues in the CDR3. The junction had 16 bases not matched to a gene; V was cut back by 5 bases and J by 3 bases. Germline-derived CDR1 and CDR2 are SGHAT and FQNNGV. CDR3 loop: CASSRGASGGGFYEQYF. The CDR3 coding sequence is TGTGCCAGCAGCCGAGGTGCCTCGGGAGGTGGCTTCTACGAGCAGTACTTC.

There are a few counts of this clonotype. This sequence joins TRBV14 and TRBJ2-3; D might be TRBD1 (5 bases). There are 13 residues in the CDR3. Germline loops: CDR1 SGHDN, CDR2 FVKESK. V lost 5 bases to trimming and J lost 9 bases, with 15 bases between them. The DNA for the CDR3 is TGTGCCAGCAGCTTAAACAGGCCCTCGACGCAGTATTTT. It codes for CASSLNRPSTQYF.

The CDR3 DNA reads TGTGCCAGCAGCCAGGACCGGAGGGGCAGCCTCTCCTACGAGCAGTACTTC. Translation: CASSQDRRGSLSYEQYF. The rearrangement uses TRBV3-1 and TRBJ2-7; D is perhaps TRBD2 (6 bases). Trimming pared 3 bases from V and 0 bases from J, leaving 18 bases between. Germline V gives CDR1 LGHDT, CDR2 YNNKEL (reference sequence). The CDR3 contains 17 residues.

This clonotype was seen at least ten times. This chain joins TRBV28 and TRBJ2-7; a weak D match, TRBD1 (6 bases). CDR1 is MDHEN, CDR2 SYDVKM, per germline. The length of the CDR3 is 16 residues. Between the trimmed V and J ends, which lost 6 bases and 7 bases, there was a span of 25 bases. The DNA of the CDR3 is TGTGCCAGCAGGTCTCTTACAGGGATCCACGTATGGGAGCAGTACTTC. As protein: CASRSLTGIHVWEQYF.

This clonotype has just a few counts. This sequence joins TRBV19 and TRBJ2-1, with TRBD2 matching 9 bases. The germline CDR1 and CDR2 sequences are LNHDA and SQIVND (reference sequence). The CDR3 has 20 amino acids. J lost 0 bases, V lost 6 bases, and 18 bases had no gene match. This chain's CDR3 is CASRPLASGRPLASYNEQFF. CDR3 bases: TGTGCCAGTAGGCCATTGGCCAGCGGGAGGCCCCTAGCCTCCTACAATGAGCAGTTCTTC.

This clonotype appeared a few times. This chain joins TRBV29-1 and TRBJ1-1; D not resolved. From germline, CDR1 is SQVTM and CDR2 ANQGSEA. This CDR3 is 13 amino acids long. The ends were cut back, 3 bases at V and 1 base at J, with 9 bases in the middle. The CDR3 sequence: CSVDGRKNTEAFF. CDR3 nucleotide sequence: TGCAGCGTTGATGGTCGGAAGAACACTGAAGCTTTCTTT.

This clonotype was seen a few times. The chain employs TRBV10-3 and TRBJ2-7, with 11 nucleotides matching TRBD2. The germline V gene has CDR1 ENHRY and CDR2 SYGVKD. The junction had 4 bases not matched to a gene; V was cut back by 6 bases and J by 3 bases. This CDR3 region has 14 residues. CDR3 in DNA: TGTGCCATCAGGGCTAGCGGGAGGTTCTACGAGCAGTACTTC. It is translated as CAIRASGRFYEQYF.

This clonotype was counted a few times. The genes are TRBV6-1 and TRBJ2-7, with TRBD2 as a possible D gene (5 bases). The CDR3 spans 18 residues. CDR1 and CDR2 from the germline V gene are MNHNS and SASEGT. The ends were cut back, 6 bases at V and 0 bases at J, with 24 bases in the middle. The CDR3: CASRQVGGTGKSSYEQYF. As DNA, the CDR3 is TGTGCCAGCAGACAAGTAGGTGGAACGGGGAAAAGCTCCTACGAGCAGTACTTC.

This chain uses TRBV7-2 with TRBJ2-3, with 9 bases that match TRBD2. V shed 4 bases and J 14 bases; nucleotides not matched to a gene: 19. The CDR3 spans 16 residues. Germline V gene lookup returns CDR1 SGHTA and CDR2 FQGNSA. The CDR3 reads CASSSEGRLAVVTRYF. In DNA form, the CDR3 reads TGTGCCAGCAGCTCCGAGGGGCGACTAGCGGTCGTCACCCGGTATTTT.

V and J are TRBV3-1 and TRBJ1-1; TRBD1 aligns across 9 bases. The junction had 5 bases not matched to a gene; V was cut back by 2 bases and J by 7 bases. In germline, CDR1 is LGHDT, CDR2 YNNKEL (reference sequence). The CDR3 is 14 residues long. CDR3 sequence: CASSQTGGGIEAFF. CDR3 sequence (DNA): TGTGCCAGCAGCCAAACAGGGGGCGGGATTGAAGCTTTCTTT.

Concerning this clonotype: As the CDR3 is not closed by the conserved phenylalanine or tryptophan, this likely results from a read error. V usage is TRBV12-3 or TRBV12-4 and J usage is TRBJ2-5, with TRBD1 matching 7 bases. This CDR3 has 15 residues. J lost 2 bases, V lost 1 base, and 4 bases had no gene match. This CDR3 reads CASSLGGTEQETQYL. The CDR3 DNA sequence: TGTGCCAGCAGTTTAGGAGGGACAGAGCAAGAGACCCAGTACTTG.

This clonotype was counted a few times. CDR3 region: CASSYVGPLSSYEQYF. DNA for the CDR3: TGTGCCAGCAGTTACGTCGGGCCCCTTAGCTCCTACGAGCAGTACTTC. This chain connects TRBV6-2 or TRBV6-3 to TRBJ2-7; D ambiguous. Trimming left V 2 bases short and J 0 bases short, with 14 bases between. The CDR3 has 16 amino acids. Germline CDR1 MNHEY, CDR2 SVGEGT.

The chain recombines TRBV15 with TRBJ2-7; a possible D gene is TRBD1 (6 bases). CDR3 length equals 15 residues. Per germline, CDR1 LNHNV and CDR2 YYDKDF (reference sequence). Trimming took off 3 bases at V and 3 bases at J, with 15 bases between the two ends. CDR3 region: CATSSDADRSYEQYF. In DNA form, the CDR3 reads TGTGCCACCAGCAGTGACGCAGACAGGAGCTACGAGCAGTACTTC.

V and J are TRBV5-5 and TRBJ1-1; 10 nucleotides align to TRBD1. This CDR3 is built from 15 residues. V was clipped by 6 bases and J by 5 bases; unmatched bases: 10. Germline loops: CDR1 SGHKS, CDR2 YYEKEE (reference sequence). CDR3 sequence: CASIAGQGRRTEAFF. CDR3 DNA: TGTGCCAGCATCGCGGGACAGGGGAGACGGACTGAAGCTTTCTTT.

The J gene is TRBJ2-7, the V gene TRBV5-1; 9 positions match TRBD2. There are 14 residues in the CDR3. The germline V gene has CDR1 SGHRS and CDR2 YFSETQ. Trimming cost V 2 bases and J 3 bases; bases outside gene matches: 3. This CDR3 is CASSLRTSDYEQYF. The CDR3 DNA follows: TGCGCCAGCAGCTTAAGGACTAGCGACTACGAGCAGTACTTC.

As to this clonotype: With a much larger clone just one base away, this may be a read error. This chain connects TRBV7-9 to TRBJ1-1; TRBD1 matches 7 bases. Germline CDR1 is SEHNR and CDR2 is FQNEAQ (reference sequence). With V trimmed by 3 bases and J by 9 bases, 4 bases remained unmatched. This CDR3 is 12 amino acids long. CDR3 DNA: TGTGCCAGCAGCTTGACAGGGTCTCAAGCTTTCTTT. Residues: CASSLTGSQAFF.

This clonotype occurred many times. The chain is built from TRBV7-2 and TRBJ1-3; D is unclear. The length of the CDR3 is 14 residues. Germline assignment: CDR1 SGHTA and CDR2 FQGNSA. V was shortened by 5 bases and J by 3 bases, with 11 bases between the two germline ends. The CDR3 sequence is CASSLASFGNTIYF. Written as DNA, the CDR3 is TGTGCCAGCAGCCTGGCGTCTTTTGGAAACACCATATATTTT.

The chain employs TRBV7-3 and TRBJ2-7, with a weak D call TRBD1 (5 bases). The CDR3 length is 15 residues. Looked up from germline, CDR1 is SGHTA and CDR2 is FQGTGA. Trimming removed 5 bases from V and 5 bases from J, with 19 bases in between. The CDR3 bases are TGTGCCAGCAGCGCAAAGGGGCAGGGCGTGAACGAGCAGTACTTC. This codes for CASSAKGQGVNEQYF. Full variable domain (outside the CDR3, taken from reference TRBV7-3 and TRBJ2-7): GAGVSQTPSNKVTEKGKYVELRCDPISGHTALYWYRQSLGQGPEFLIYFQGTGAADDSGLPNDRFFAVRPEGSVSTLKIQRTERGDSAVYLCASSAKGQGVNEQYFGPGTRLTVT.